This paragraph reports one TCR beta chain. The data are from a study of blood T cell repertoires in COVID-19. The CDR3 has 13 residues. Germline V gene lookup returns CDR1 LNHDA and CDR2 SQIVND (reference sequence). V lost 4 bases and J 3 bases, leaving 10 bases between the germline ends. Clones were read by immunoSEQ multiplex PCR, and TCRdb kept only the in-frame ones, dropping some. The profile covers about 54,000 clones, with 90% appearing a single time and about 8.6% taken by the ten largest. Sequencing was performed on peripheral blood. This chain connects TRBV19 to TRBJ2-7; a weak D match, TRBD1 (5 bases). The TCR originated in a woman in her forties with active COVID-19. The CDR3 coding sequence is TGTGCCAGTAGTAGGCAGGGAAGCTACGAGCAGTACTTC. Translated, it gives CASSRQGSYEQYF.